This T cell receptor (beta chain) was captured in a study of blood T cell repertoires in COVID-19. About the study: Donors in the United States, Italy and Spain gave samples during acute or convalescent COVID-19. The cDNA or gDNA used as material had been derived from T cells, B-cell-depleted T cells, or PBMCs.

V lost 3 bases and J lost 6; bases outside the gene matches: 2. Germline V lookup: CDR1 SGHTA, CDR2 FQGTGA. There are 13 residues in the CDR3. Authors' processing steps: Estimated nucleated cell counts came from reference gene primer amplification. The repertoire was sequenced with immunoSEQ multiplex PCR; TCRdb's copy has only in-frame clones and lacks some. The V and J calls and clone size were taken over from that table, and D and trimming were inferred from the DNA. The sample holds 120,000 to 150,000 clones, roughly 76% seen once. The receptor was derived from a human donor with acute or convalescent COVID-19. The donor label of this sample is uncertain. Sequencing was done on a sample of peripheral blood. The chain employs TRBV7-3 and TRBJ1-2, with 9 bases that match TRBD1. In DNA, the CDR3 is TGTGCCAGCAGCTTTAGGACAGGGGATGGCTACACCTTC. It yields the protein CASSFRTGDGYTF.